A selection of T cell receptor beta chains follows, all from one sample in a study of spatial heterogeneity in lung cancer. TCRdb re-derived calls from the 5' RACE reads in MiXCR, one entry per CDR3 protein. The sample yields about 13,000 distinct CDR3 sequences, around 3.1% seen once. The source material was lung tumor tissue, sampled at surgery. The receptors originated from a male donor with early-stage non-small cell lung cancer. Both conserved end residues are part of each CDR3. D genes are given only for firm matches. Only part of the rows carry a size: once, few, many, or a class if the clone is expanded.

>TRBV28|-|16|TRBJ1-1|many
CASSLYGGRMNTEAFF
TGTGCCAGCAGTTTATATGGGGGGAGGATGAACACTGAAGCTTTCTTT
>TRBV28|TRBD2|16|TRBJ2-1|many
CASTSGGTSGTNEQFF
TGTGCCAGCACGAGCGGGGGGACCTCCGGCACCAATGAGCAGTTCTTC
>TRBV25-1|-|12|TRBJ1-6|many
CASSKLNSPLHF
TGTGCCAGCAGTAAACTCAATTCACCCCTCCACTTT
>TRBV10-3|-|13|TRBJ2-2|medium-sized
CAIRRSDTGELFF
TGTGCCATCAGGAGGAGCGACACCGGGGAGCTGTTTTTT
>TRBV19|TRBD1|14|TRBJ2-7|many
CASAPGQYTYEQYF
TGTGCCAGTGCTCCGGGACAGTACACCTACGAGCAGTACTTC
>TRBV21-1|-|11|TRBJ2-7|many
CASSNYYEQYF
TGTGCCAGCAGCAACTACTACGAGCAGTACTTC
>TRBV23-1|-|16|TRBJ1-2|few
CASTRRNFSGGFGYTF
TGCGCCAGCACTCGGAGGAACTTTTCTGGGGGGTTCGGCTACACCTTC
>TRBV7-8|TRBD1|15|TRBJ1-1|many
CASSPRTGRNTEAFF
TGTGCCAGCAGCCCCCGGACAGGCCGGAACACTGAAGCTTTCTTT
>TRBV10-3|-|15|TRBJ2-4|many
CAISESGGGKNIQYF
TGTGCCATCAGTGAGTCAGGGGGTGGCAAAAACATTCAGTACTTC
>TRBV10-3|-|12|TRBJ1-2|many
CAISESVRGYTF
TGTGCCATCAGTGAGTCGGTGAGGGGCTACACCTTC
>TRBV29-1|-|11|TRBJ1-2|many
CSEGGTYGYTF
TGCAGCGAGGGGGGTACCTATGGCTACACCTTC
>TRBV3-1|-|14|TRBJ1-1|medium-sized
CASSQGQAGAEAFF
TGTGCCAGCAGCCAAGGACAGGCGGGTGCTGAAGCTTTCTTT
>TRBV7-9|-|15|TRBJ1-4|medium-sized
CASSLDYRDREKLFF
TGTGCCAGCAGCTTAGACTACCGGGACCGAGAAAAACTGTTTTTT
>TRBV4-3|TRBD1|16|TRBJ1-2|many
CASSQDGTGAAYGYTF
TGCGCCAGCAGCCAAGACGGGACAGGGGCGGCCTATGGCTACACCTTC
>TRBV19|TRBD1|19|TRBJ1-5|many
CASSIYQNTGTGGFQPQHF
TGTGCCAGTAGTATCTACCAAAATACCGGGACAGGTGGGTTTCAGCCCCAGCATTTT
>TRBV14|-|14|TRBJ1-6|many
CASSQETKNSPLHF
TGTGCCAGCAGCCAAGAGACAAAGAATTCACCCCTCCACTTT
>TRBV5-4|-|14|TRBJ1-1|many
CASSFSGGNTEAFF
TGTGCCAGCAGCTTTAGCGGGGGTAACACTGAAGCTTTCTTT
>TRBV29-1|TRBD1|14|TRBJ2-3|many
CSVEGQGYADTQYF
TGCAGCGTTGAAGGACAGGGGTACGCAGATACGCAGTATTTT
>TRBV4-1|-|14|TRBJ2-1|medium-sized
CASSPRVGHNEQFF
TGCGCCAGCAGCCCGCGGGTTGGCCACAATGAGCAGTTCTTC
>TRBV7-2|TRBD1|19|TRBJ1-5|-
CASSPTFGQGAGRNQPQHF
TGTGCCAGCAGCCCCACCTTTGGACAGGGGGCGGGTCGCAATCAGCCCCAGCATTTT
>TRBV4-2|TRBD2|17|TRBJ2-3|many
CASSQEGGGVRTDTQYF
TGTGCCAGCAGCCAAGAGGGGGGGGGGGTCCGCACAGATACGCAGTATTTT
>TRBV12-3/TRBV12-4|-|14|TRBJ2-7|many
CASSPQGGPYEQYF
TGTGCCAGCAGTCCCCAAGGCGGGCCCTACGAGCAGTACTTC
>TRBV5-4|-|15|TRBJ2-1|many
CASSLGGRGDNEQFF
TGTGCCAGCAGCTTGGGAGGCAGGGGGGACAATGAGCAGTTCTTC
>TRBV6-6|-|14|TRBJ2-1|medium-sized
CASSYSTAGNEQFF
TGTGCCAGCAGTTACTCCACAGCAGGCAATGAGCAGTTCTTC
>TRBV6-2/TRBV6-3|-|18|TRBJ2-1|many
CASSPDPHRAWLFNEQFF
TGTGCCAGCAGTCCGGACCCACATCGGGCTTGGCTTTTCAATGAGCAGTTCTTC
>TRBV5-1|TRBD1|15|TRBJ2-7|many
CASSPGPGQIGGQYF
TGCGCCAGCAGCCCAGGCCCGGGACAGATTGGAGGGCAGTACTTC
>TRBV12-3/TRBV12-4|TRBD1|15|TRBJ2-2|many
CASSRQGLDTGELFF
TGTGCCAGCAGCCGACAGGGTTTGGACACCGGGGAGCTGTTTTTT
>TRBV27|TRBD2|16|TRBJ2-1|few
CASTSGGLSSYNEQFF
TGTGCCAGCACTAGCGGGGGGCTGAGCTCCTACAATGAGCAGTTCTTC
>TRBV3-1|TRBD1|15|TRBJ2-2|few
CASSLSGTGPGELFF
TGTGCCAGCAGCCTATCCGGGACAGGGCCCGGGGAGCTGTTTTTT
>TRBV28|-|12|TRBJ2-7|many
CASSLGDYEQYF
TGTGCCAGCAGTTTAGGGGACTACGAGCAGTACTTC
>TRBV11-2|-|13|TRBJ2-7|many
CASSFMETYEQYF
TGTGCCAGCAGCTTTATGGAAACCTACGAGCAGTACTTC
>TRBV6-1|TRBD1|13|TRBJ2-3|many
CASTLRGQDTQYF
TGTGCCAGCACCCTCAGGGGGCAGGATACGCAGTATTTT
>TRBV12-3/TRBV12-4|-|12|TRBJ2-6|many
CASSSGANVLTF
TGTGCCAGCAGTTCGGGGGCCAACGTCCTGACTTTC
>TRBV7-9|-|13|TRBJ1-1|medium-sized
CASSLDTGTEAFF
TGTGCCAGCAGCTTAGACACGGGCACTGAAGCTTTCTTT
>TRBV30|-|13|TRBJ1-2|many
CAWSTGNSYGYTF
TGTGCCTGGAGCACCGGGAACAGCTATGGCTACACCTTC
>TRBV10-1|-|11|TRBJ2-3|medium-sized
CASSASDTQYF
TGCGCCAGCAGTGCCTCAGATACGCAGTATTTT
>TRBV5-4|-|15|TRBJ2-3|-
CASSEDLDVTDTQYF
TGTGCCAGCAGCGAGGACCTCGACGTTACAGATACGCAGTATTTT
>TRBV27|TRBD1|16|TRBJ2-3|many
CASAILKTGYTDTQYF
TGTGCCAGCGCCATTCTCAAGACAGGGTACACAGATACGCAGTATTTT
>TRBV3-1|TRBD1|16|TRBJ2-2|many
CASVGTPGQGAGELFF
TGTGCCAGCGTCGGGACTCCGGGACAGGGGGCCGGGGAGCTGTTTTTT
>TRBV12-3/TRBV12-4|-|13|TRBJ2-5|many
CASSFSGLEAQYF
TGTGCCAGCAGTTTTTCCGGCCTGGAGGCCCAGTACTTC
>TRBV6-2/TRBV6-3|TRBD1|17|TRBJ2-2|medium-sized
CASKAEGQAIGTGELFF
TGTGCCAGCAAGGCCGAGGGACAGGCGATCGGGACCGGGGAGCTGTTTTTT
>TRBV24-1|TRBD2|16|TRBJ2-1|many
CATSEVAGGAYNEQFF
TGTGCCACCAGTGAAGTAGCGGGGGGAGCTTACAATGAGCAGTTCTTC
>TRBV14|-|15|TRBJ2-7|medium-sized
CASSQGYTQIYEQYF
TGTGCCAGCAGCCAGGGGTACACCCAGATCTACGAGCAGTACTTC
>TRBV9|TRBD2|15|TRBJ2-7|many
CASSVASTSGYEQYF
TGTGCCAGCAGCGTAGCTAGCACTAGCGGCTACGAGCAGTACTTC
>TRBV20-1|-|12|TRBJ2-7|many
CSPHVRDYEQYF
TGCAGTCCCCATGTTCGGGACTACGAGCAGTACTTC
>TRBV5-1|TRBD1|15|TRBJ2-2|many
CASSSGQGYTGELFF
TGCGCCAGCAGCTCTGGACAGGGCTACACCGGGGAGCTGTTTTTT
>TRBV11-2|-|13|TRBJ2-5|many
CASSFRQQETQYF
TGTGCCAGCAGCTTCCGACAGCAAGAGACCCAGTACTTC
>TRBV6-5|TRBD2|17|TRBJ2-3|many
CASSLTSGGRPGDTQYF
TGTGCCAGCAGTCTCACTAGCGGGGGGCGGCCCGGAGATACGCAGTATTTT
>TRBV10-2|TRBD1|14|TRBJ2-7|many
CASSELTGPYEQYF
TGCGCCAGCAGTGAGTTGACAGGGCCCTACGAGCAGTACTTC
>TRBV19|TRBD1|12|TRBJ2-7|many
CASSGTGDEQYF
TGTGCCAGTAGCGGGACAGGGGACGAGCAGTACTTC
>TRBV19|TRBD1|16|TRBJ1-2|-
CASTNHGTGGFYGYTF
TGTGCCAGTACCAACCATGGGACAGGGGGCTTCTATGGCTACACCTTC
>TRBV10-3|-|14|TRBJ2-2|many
CAISSLTGTGELFF
TGTGCCATCAGTTCTTTGACCGGCACCGGGGAGCTGTTTTTT
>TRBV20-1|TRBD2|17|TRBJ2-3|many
CSARDPNTSGGLDTQYF
TGCAGTGCTAGAGACCCGAATACTAGCGGGGGCTTAGATACGCAGTATTTT
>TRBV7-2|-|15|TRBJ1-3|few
CASSLVGSSGNTIYF
TGTGCCAGCAGCTTAGTTGGCTCGTCTGGAAACACCATATATTTT
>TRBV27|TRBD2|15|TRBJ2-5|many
CASSPTVSGVGTQYF
TGTGCCAGCAGTCCAACCGTTAGCGGGGTTGGGACCCAGTACTTC